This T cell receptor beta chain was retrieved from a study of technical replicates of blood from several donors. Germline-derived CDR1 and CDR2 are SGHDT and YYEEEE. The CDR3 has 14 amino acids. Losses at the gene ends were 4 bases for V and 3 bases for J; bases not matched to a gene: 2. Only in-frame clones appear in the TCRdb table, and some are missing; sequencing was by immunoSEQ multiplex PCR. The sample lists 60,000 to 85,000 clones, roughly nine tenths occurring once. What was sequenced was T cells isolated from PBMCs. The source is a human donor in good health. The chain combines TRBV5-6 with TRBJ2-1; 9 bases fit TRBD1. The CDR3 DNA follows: TGTGCCAGCAGCCGACAGGGGGACTACAATGAGCAGTTCTTC. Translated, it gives CASSRQGDYNEQFF.